A single T cell receptor (beta chain) is shown here with its context. The antigen remains undetermined. The sample is drawn from a study of high-grade serous ovarian cancer treatment subgroups. Study-level background: On average, more than 14,000 reads and roughly 7,000 unique TCR beta rearrangements were obtained per sample. Study results and caveats: Tumors within one patient showed repertoire similarity of 0.11 to 0.79.

Tumor tissue was taken before any definitive surgery or chemotherapy was given. Trimming took off 6 bases at V and 0 bases at J, with 5 bases between the two ends. This CDR3 is 13 amino acids long. Looked up from germline, CDR1 is MNHNS and CDR2 is SASEGT. Profiling relied on immunoSEQ multiplex PCR, and the TCRdb table lists in-frame clones only, not all of them. The sample consists of 5,500 to 6,500 clones, around 75% of them appearing once. Source material: tumor tissue. The chain uses TRBV6-1 and TRBJ2-2; D remains ambiguous. This sequence was found in a human donor with high-grade serous ovarian cancer. CDR3 loop: CASRVANTGELFF. The CDR3 DNA follows: TGTGCCAGCAGGGTTGCGAACACCGGGGAGCTGTTTTTT.